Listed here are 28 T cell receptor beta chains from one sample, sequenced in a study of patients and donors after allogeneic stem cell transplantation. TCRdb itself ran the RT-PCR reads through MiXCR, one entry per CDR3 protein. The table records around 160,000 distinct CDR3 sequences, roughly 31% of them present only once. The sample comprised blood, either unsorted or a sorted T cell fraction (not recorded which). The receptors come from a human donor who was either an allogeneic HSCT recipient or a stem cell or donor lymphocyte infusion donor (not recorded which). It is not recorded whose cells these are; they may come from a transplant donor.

The CDR3 sequence is CASSFRSEQFF. The DNA of the CDR3 is TGTGCCAGCAGTTTTAGGAGTGAGCAGTTCTTC. The chain combines TRBV27 with TRBJ2-1; D gene uncertain. Germline values: CDR1 MNHEY, CDR2 SMNVEV (reference sequence). V lost 3 bases and J lost 9, with 6 bases in between. The CDR3 runs 11 residues.

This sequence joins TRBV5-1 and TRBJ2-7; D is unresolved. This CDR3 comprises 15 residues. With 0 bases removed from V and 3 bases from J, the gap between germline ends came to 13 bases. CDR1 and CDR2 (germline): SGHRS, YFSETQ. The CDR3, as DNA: TGCGCCAGCAGCTTGGAGGCAGGAGCCATCTACGAGCAGTACTTC. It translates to CASSLEAGAIYEQYF.

CDR3 sequence reads: CASSDSYNEQFF. The CDR3 DNA reads TGTGCCAGCAGTGACTCCTACAATGAGCAGTTCTTC. The V call is TRBV6-4, the J call TRBJ2-1; D is uncertain. Trimming removed 0 bases at V and 3 bases at J, with 0 bases between. The CDR3 has 12 amino acids. CDR1 is MRHNA, CDR2 SNTAGT, per germline.

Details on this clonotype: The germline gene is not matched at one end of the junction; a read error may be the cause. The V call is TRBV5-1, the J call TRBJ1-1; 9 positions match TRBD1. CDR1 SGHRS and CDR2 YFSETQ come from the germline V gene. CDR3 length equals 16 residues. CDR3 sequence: CASTEGTGSWNTEAFF. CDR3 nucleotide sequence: TGCGCCAGCACAGAAGGGACAGGGTCGTGGAACACTGAAGCCTTCTTT.

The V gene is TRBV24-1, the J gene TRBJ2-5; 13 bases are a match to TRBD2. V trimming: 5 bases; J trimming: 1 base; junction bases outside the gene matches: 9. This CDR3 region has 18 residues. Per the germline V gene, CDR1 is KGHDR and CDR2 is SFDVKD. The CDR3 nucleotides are TGTGCCACCAGTGGCGGGACTAGCGGGATGACCCCCCAAGAGACCCAGTACTTC. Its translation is CATSGGTSGMTPQETQYF.

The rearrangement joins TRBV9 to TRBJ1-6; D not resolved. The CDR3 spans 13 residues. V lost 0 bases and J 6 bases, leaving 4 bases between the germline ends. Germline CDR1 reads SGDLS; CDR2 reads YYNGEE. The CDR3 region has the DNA TGTGCCAGCAGCGTAGAGAGTAATTCACCCCTCCACTTT. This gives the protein CASSVESNSPLHF.

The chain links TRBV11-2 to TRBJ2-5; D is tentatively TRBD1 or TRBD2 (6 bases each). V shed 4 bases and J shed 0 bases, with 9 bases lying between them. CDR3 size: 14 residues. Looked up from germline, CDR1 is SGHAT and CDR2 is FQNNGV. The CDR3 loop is CASSSRDNQETQYF. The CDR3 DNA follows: TGTGCCAGCAGCTCGCGGGACAACCAAGAGACCCAGTACTTC.

The CDR3 DNA reads TGCAGTGCTACCGACAGCTACAATGAGCAGTTCTTC. Translation gives CSATDSYNEQFF. The chain joins TRBV20-1 to TRBJ2-1, with a possible D match to TRBD1 (5 bases). V shed 4 bases and J shed 3 bases, with 7 bases lying between them. The CDR3 totals 12 residues. Germline loops: CDR1 DFQATT, CDR2 SNEGSKA (reference sequence).

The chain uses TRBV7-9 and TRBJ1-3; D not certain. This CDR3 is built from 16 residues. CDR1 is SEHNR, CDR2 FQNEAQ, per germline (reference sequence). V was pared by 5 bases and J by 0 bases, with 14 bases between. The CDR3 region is CASSPRDGFSGNTIYF. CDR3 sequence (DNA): TGTGCCAGCAGCCCCCGCGACGGCTTCTCTGGAAACACCATATATTTT.

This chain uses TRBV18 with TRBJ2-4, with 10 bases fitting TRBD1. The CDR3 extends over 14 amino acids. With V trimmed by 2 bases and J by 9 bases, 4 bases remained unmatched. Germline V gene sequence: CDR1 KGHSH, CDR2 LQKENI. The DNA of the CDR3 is TGTGCCAGCTCACCAGGGACAGGGGATAGCATTCAGTACTTC. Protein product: CASSPGTGDSIQYF.

The CDR3 bases are TGTGCCAGCAGTTTAGGTAATAGCGGGAGGATGCAGTATTTT. Protein sequence: CASSLGNSGRMQYF. The V call is TRBV12-3 or TRBV12-4, the J call TRBJ2-3; 10 bases agree with TRBD2. V lost 1 base, J lost 11 bases, and 6 bases stayed unmatched. The CDR3 loop spans 14 amino acids.

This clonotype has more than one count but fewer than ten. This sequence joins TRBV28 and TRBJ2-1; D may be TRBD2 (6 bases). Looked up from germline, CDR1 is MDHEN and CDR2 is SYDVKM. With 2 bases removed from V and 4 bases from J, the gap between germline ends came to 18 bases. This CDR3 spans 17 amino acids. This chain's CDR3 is CASSLIRRGYYYNEQFF. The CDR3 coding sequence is TGTGCCAGCAGTTTAATAAGGCGGGGCTACTATTACAATGAGCAGTTCTTC. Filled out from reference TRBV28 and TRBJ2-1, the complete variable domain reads DVKVTQSSRYLVKRTGEKVFLECVQDMDHENMFWYRQDPGLGLRLIYFSYDVKMKEKGDIPEGYSVSREKKERFSLILESASTNQTSMYLCASSLIRRGYYYNEQFFGPGTRLTVL.

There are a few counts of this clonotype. The CDR3 DNA is TGTGCCAGCAGCACGAATCCGGGTCGCGGAAACACCATATATTTT. It yields the protein CASSTNPGRGNTIYF. The rearrangement links TRBV7-9 to TRBJ1-3; no firm D call. The germline V and J ends were trimmed by 5 bases and 4 bases, with 15 bases remaining between them. This CDR3 region has 15 residues. CDR1 and CDR2 from the germline V gene are SEHNR and FQNEAQ (reference sequence).

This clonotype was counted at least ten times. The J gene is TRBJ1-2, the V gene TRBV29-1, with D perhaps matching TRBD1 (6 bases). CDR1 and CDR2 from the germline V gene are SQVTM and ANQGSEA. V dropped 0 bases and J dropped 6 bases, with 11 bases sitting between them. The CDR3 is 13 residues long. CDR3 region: CSVEDRRGHGYTF. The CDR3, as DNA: TGCAGCGTTGAAGATCGCAGGGGCCATGGCTACACCTTC.

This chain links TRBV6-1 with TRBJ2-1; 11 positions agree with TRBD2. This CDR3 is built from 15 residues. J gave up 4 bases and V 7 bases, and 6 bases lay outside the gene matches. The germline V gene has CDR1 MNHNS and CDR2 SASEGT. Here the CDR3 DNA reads TGTGCCAGCACTGCACTAGCGGGAGTTTACAATGAGCAGTTCTTC. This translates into CASTALAGVYNEQFF.

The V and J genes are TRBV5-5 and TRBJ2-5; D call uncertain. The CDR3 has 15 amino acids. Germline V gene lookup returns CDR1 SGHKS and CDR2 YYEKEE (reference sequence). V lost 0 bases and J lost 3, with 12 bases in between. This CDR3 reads CASSLAATVEETQYF. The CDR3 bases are TGTGCCAGCAGCTTGGCGGCGACGGTCGAAGAGACCCAGTACTTC.

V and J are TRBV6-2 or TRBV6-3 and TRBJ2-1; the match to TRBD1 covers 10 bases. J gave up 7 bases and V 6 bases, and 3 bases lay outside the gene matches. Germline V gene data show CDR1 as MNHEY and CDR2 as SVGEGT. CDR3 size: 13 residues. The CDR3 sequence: CASRSDRGNEQFF. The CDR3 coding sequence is TGTGCCAGCAGATCGGACAGGGGGAATGAGCAGTTCTTC.

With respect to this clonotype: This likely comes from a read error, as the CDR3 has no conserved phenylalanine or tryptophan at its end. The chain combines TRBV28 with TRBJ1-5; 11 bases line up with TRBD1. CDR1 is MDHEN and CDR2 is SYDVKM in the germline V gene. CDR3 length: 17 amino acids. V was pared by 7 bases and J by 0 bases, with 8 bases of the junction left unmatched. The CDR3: CASKAGTGGYSNQPQHL. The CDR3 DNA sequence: TGTGCCAGCAAAGCCGGGACAGGGGGTTATAGCAATCAGCCCCAGCATTTA.

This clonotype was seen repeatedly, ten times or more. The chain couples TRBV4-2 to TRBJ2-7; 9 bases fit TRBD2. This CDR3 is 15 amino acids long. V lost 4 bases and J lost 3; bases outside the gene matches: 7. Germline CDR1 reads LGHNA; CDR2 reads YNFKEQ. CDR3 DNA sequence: TGTGCCAGCAGCCCCCAGCTAGCGGGGAGCTACGAGCAGTACTTC. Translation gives CASSPQLAGSYEQYF.

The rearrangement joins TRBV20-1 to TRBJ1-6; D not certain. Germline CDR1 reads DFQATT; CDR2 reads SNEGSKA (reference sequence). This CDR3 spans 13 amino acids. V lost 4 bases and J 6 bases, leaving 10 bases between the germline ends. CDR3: CSAKGFSNSPLHF. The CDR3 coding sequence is TGCAGTGCTAAAGGGTTCTCTAATTCACCCCTCCACTTT.

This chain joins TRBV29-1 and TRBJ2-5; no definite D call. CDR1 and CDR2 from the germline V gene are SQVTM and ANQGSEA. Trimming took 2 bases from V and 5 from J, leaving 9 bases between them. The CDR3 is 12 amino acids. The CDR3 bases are TGCAGCGTTGAACGGGTGATGGAGACCCAGTACTTC. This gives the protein CSVERVMETQYF.

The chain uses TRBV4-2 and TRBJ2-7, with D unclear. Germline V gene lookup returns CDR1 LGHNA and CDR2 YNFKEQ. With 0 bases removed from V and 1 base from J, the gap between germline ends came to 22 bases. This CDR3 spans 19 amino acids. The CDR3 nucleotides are TGTGCCAGCAGCCAAGATCGGGCATGGAAGACTTCCTGGTCCTACGAGCAGTACTTC. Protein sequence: CASSQDRAWKTSWSYEQYF.

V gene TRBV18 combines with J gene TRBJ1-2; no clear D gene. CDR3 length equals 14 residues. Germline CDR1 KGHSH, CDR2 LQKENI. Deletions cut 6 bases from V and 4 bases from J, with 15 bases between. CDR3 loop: CASSPGAASYGYTF. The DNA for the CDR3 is TGTGCCAGCTCCCCAGGCGCAGCCTCCTATGGCTACACCTTC.

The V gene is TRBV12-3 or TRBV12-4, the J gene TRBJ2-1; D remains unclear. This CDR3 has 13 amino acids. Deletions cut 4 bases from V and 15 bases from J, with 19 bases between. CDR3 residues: CASSSQETRPLFF. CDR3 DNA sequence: TGTGCCAGCAGTTCCCAAGAGACTCGCCCACTGTTCTTC.

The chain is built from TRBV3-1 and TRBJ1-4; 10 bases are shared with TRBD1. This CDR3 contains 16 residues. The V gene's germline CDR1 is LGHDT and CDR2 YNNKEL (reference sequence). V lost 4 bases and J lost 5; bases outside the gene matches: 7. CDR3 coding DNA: TGTGCCAGCAGCCTGTTGCCGGGACAGGGGAATGAAAAACTGTTTTTT. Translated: CASSLLPGQGNEKLFF. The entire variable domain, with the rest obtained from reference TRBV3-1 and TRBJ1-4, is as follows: DTAVSQTPKYLVTQMGNDKSIKCEQNLGHDTMYWYKQDSKKFLKIMFSYNNKELIINETVPNRFSPKSPDKAHLNLHINSLELGDSAVYFCASSLLPGQGNEKLFFGSGTQLSVL.

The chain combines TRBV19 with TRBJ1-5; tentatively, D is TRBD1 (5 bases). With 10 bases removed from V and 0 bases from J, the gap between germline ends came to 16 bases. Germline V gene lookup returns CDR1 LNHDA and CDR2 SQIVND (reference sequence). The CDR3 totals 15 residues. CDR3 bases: TGTGCCAAACTCCCACGGGGCTATAGCAATCAGCCCCAGCATTTT. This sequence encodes CAKLPRGYSNQPQHF.

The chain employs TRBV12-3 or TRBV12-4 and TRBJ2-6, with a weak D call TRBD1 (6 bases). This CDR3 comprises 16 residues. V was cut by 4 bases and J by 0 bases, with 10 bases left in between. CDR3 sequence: CASSSHRDSGANVLTF. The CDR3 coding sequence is TGTGCCAGCAGTTCCCACAGGGACTCTGGGGCCAACGTCCTGACTTTC.

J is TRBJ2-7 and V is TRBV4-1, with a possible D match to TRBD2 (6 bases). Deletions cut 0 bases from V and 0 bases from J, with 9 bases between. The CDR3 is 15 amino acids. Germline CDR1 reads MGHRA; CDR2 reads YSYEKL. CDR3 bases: TGCGCCAGCAGCCAAGATACTAGCAGCTCCTACGAGCAGTACTTC. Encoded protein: CASSQDTSSSYEQYF.